These 19 T cell receptor beta chains were all obtained from the same sample, sequenced in a study of shared clonotypes between healthy human individuals (dated by TCRdb to 2020 to 2021). Receptors were amplified or captured by the immunoSEQ multiplex PCR assay. The clones in this table, taken by TCRdb from immuneACCESS, are in-frame only. Not every clone is retained; where verified, under half of the shortfall comes from an unresolved V gene, and the cause of the rest is unknown. The sample profile shows more than 1.2 million clones; approximately 98.5% of them were found once. Around 0.38% of the sample rests with the top ten. The specimen was naive CD4+ T cells sorted from blood. The cell subset or site label, read with the paper, signifies: CD45RA+ positively selected. The receptors come from a man between 25 and 39 years old in good health.

The chain uses TRBV9 and TRBJ2-5, with a tentative D call TRBD2 (5 bases). Germline V CDR1 and CDR2: SGDLS, YYNGEE. Trimming removed 3 bases at V and 1 base at J, with 10 bases between. The CDR3 loop spans 14 amino acids. CDR3 sequence reads: CASSAPGFQETQYF. The CDR3 DNA is TGTGCCAGCAGCGCTCCGGGATTCCAAGAGACCCAGTACTTC. The full variable domain, in which reference TRBV9 and TRBJ2-5 provide the parts outside the CDR3, is DSGVTQTPKHLITATGQRVTLRCSPRSGDLSVYWYQQSLDQGLQFLIQYYNGEERAKGNILERFSAQQFPDLHSELNLSSLELGDSALYFCASSAPGFQETQYFGPGTRLLVL.

This chain links TRBV30 with TRBJ1-5; D remains unclear. The CDR3 spans 8 residues. CDR1 and CDR2 from the germline V gene are GTSNPN and SVGIG (reference sequence). The V gene lost 5 bases and the J gene lost 7 bases, with 0 bases spanning the gap. The CDR3 DNA sequence: TGTGCCTGGCAGCCCCAGCATTTT. This translates into CAWQPQHF.

This chain uses TRBV18 with TRBJ2-2; D is perhaps TRBD1 (6 bases). Germline values: CDR1 KGHSH, CDR2 LQKENI. Trimming took 5 bases from V and 4 from J, leaving 14 bases between them. CDR3 length: 15 amino acids. CDR3 nucleotides: TGTGCCAGCTCAGGAGGACAGACCCCCACCGGGGAGCTGTTTTTT. Protein: CASSGGQTPTGELFF.

This rearrangement joins TRBV11-3 to TRBJ2-7; 9 positions match TRBD1. This CDR3 is 13 amino acids long. The germline gives CDR1 SGHNT, CDR2 YENEEA. After removal of 5 bases from V and 7 bases from J, the junction contained 6 bases not matched to a gene. The CDR3: CASSPRQGGEQYF. The CDR3 DNA reads as TGTGCCAGCAGCCCTCGACAGGGGGGAGAGCAGTACTTC.

The chain carries TRBV9 and TRBJ2-7; 8 nucleotides align to TRBD1. The junction had 3 bases not matched to a gene; V was cut back by 2 bases and J by 2 bases. The CDR3 length is 14 residues. CDR1 and CDR2 (germline): SGDLS, YYNGEE. CDR3 nucleotide sequence: TGTGCCAGCAGCGTGGGACAGGTCGCCTACGAGCAGTACTTC. This encodes CASSVGQVAYEQYF.

The chain carries TRBV6-1 and TRBJ2-7; no reliable D call. Germline V gives CDR1 MNHNS, CDR2 SASEGT. The V gene lost 7 bases and the J gene lost 1 base, with 11 bases spanning the gap. The CDR3 is made up of 13 amino acids. The CDR3 loop is CASTLERSYEQYF. The DNA for the CDR3 is TGTGCCAGCACCCTAGAAAGGTCCTACGAGCAGTACTTC.

V is TRBV27 and J is TRBJ2-7, with D maybe TRBD2 (6 bases). Trimming took off 5 bases at V and 0 bases at J, with 17 bases between the two ends. The CDR3 totals 16 residues. Germline V lookup: CDR1 MNHEY, CDR2 SMNVEV (reference sequence). Here the CDR3 DNA reads TGTGCCAGCAGTGTAGTTAGCGGTTGGAGCTCCTACGAGCAGTACTTC. This encodes CASSVVSGWSSYEQYF.

The chain joins TRBV19 to TRBJ2-7; D not certain. CDR1 is LNHDA, CDR2 SQIVND, per germline (reference sequence). V was shortened by 3 bases and J by 1 base, with 7 bases between the two germline ends. The CDR3 runs to 13 residues. The CDR3, as DNA: TGTGCCAGTAGTATCTTCATATCCTACGAGCAGTACTTC. Protein: CASSIFISYEQYF.

This sequence joins TRBV29-1 and TRBJ1-4; D is unclear. CDR3 length: 13 residues. V was clipped by 5 bases and J by 8 bases, with 15 bases between them. Per germline, CDR1 SQVTM and CDR2 ANQGSEA. The CDR3 coding sequence is TGCAGCGTTCGAAGAGGGTTAGGGGAAAAACTGTTTTTT. Residues: CSVRRGLGEKLFF.

The chain employs TRBV5-1 and TRBJ2-6; D remains unclear. Germline lookup yields CDR1 SGHRS and CDR2 YFSETQ. This CDR3 contains 16 residues. The germline V and J ends were trimmed by 6 bases and 0 bases, with 13 bases remaining between them. CDR3 amino acids: CASTFNTASGANVLTF. For the CDR3, the DNA is TGCGCCAGCACCTTTAATACAGCCTCTGGGGCCAACGTCCTGACTTTC.

This clone occurred once. V is TRBV7-8 and J is TRBJ2-2; D not resolved. V was cut by 1 base and J by 8 bases, with 8 bases left in between. The length of the CDR3 is 13 residues. Germline assignment: CDR1 SGHVS and CDR2 FQNEAQ. In DNA form, the CDR3 reads TGTGCCAGCAGCTTAGAGACTCTGGGGGAGCTGTTTTTT. It specifies CASSLETLGELFF. Variable domain in full (rest from reference TRBV7-8 and TRBJ2-2): GAGVSQSPRYKVAKRGQDVALRCDPISGHVSLFWYQQALGQGPEFLTYFQNEAQLDKSGLPSDRFFAERPEGSVSTLKIQRTQQEDSAVYLCASSLETLGELFFGEGSRLTVL.

The gene calls are TRBV25-1 and TRBJ2-2; D is undetermined. The CDR3 totals 16 residues. Trimming removed 1 base at V and 3 bases at J, with 12 bases between. Germline CDR1 MGHDK, CDR2 SYGVNS. The CDR3 is CASSEWAALDTGELFF. CDR3 sequence (DNA): TGTGCCAGCAGTGAATGGGCAGCGTTAGACACCGGGGAGCTGTTTTTT.

This chain uses TRBV27 with TRBJ2-2; D perhaps matches TRBD1 (5 bases). This CDR3 is built from 16 residues. CDR1 and CDR2 (germline): MNHEY, SMNVEV (reference sequence). The V and J ends lost 3 bases and 3 bases respectively, with 14 bases between them. CDR3 DNA sequence: TGTGCCAGCAGTTTTTTACCCCTAGGGGACACCGGGGAGCTGTTTTTT. This encodes CASSFLPLGDTGELFF.

V gene TRBV18 combines with J gene TRBJ2-7, with D possibly being TRBD2 (5 bases). Germline V lookup: CDR1 KGHSH, CDR2 LQKENI. Trimming left V 3 bases short and J 6 bases short, with 15 bases between. The CDR3 length is 14 residues. The CDR3 here is CASSPGVAGGEQYF. Written as DNA, the CDR3 is TGTGCCAGCTCACCCGGGGTGGCGGGCGGCGAGCAGTACTTC.

This clone was seen just once. Other DNA sequences in the same sample also yield this CDR3. The rearrangement links TRBV6-6 to TRBJ1-1; D gene unclear. The ends were cut back, 2 bases at V and 0 bases at J, with 7 bases in the middle. This CDR3 spans 14 amino acids. CDR1 and CDR2 (germline): MNHNY, SVGAGI (reference sequence). The CDR3, as DNA: TGTGCCAGCAGTTACGGTGGGATGAACACTGAAGCTTTCTTT. Amino acids: CASSYGGMNTEAFF.

The V and J genes are TRBV27 and TRBJ1-4; D uncertain. Germline assignment: CDR1 MNHEY and CDR2 SMNVEV (reference sequence). The CDR3 totals 15 residues. The ends were cut back, 3 bases at V and 4 bases at J, with 12 bases in the middle. In nucleotides, the CDR3 is TGTGCCAGCAGTTTTTCCGGGAGCCGTAATGAAAAACTGTTTTTT. The encoded protein is CASSFSGSRNEKLFF.

The chain recombines TRBV5-4 with TRBJ2-1, with no clear D. Trimming cost V 2 bases and J 0 bases, with 9 bases left between them. From germline, CDR1 is SGHNT and CDR2 YYREEE (reference sequence). This CDR3 has 15 residues. The CDR3 loop reads CASSFPGSSYNEQFF. As DNA, the CDR3 is TGTGCCAGCAGCTTTCCCGGAAGCTCCTACAATGAGCAGTTCTTC. The full variable domain, with the rest looked up from reference TRBV5-4 and TRBJ2-1, is ETGVTQSPTHLIKTRGQQVTLRCSSQSGHNTVSWYQQALGQGPQFIFQYYREEENGRGNFPPRFSGLQFPNYSSELNVNALELDDSALYLCASSFPGSSYNEQFFGPGTRLTVL.

The gene calls are TRBV27 and TRBJ1-4; D is possibly TRBD1 (6 bases). Germline V CDR1 and CDR2: MNHEY, SMNVEV (reference sequence). V was cut by 3 bases and J by 4 bases, with 15 bases left in between. The CDR3 loop spans 16 amino acids. CDR3 sequence reads: CASSLGAGRGNEKLFF. As DNA, the CDR3 is TGTGCCAGCAGTTTGGGGGCAGGGCGAGGTAATGAAAAACTGTTTTTT.

This CDR3 is CAISEPTRTSGNYNEQFF. The DNA for the CDR3 is TGTGCCATCAGTGAGCCGACCCGGACTAGCGGGAATTATAATGAGCAGTTCTTC. This sequence joins TRBV10-3 and TRBJ2-1; the match to TRBD2 covers 12 bases. The V gene end was trimmed by 2 bases and the J gene end by 7 bases; junction bases not matched to a gene: 12. CDR3 length equals 18 residues. Germline V gene sequence: CDR1 ENHRY, CDR2 SYGVKD.